Given below is one TCR beta chain in context. Antigen: not known. The sequenced fragment ends 3 residues before the CDR3 boundary, so the rest is inferred from the germline J gene. The sample is drawn from a study of T cells in women clearing cervical HPV infection. Study details: No precancer developed; the control's incident HPV16 infection cleared within 12 months. Blood came at first lesion visit for cases, post-clearance for controls. Study-wide points: TRBV6-7 relative abundance averaged around 0.11% in cases and 0.15% to 0.2% in controls.

Only in-frame clones appear in the TCRdb table, and some are missing; sequencing was by immunoSEQ multiplex PCR. Found here are some 39,000 clones; the top ten clones hold around 5.8%. HPV was found by MY09/MY11 PCR and dot-blot genotyping. This CDR3 spans 15 amino acids. CDR1 SGHTA and CDR2 FQGNSA come from the germline V gene. The chain carries TRBV7-2 and TRBJ1-2; the D is unclear. This TCR was sampled from a woman aged 18 to 75 with a cervical HPV16 infection that either progressed to CIN3+ or cleared (not recorded which). Material: blood buffy coat. The CDR3 here is CASSSPVDSYNDYTF. The DNA read from the CDR3 is TGTGCCAGCAGCTCTCCAGTTGACTCCTACAATGAC.